This entry describes one T cell receptor (beta chain). Antigen unknown. This record comes from a study of post-analysis software for immune sequencing data. cDNA libraries of TCR beta carried unique molecular identifiers. TCRdb reanalysed the PCR reads using MiXCR and keeps one entry per CDR3 protein. The sample comprises roughly 620,000 distinct CDR3 sequences, around 47% of which are singletons, and under 2% rests with the top ten. CDR3 length equals 16 residues. The V gene lost 4 bases and the J gene lost 5 bases, with 19 bases spanning the gap. Germline loops: CDR1 KGHDR, CDR2 SFDVKD. Study findings and constraints: In patients, about five TRBV segments were more frequent than in controls, with TRBV5-6, TRBV5-1 and TRBV20-1 among them.

This clonotype was sampled from a girl aged 10-17 years with multiple sclerosis. Sequencing was done on a sample of blood. This chain connects TRBV24-1 to TRBJ2-5, with D perhaps matching TRBD2 (5 bases). DNA of the CDR3: TGTGCCACCAGTGACCCGGGATCCCTTAAGGCGGAGACCCAGTACTTC. Encoded protein: CATSDPGSLKAETQYF.